This TCR beta chain was sequenced for a study of T cell responses to AZD1222 COVID-19 vaccine. The germline V gene encodes CDR1 LNHNV and CDR2 YYDKDF (reference sequence). After removal of 4 bases from V and 6 bases from J, the junction contained 1 base not matched to a gene. This CDR3 contains 14 residues. Sequenced by immunoSEQ multiplex PCR; TCRdb stores in-frame clones only, minus some. This sample has about 120,000 clones, with 88% found just once. The source material was peripheral blood, sampled on day 0 of AZD1222 vaccination. This clonotype originated in an adult in good health. This sequence joins TRBV15 and TRBJ1-5; 12 bases fit TRBD1. As DNA, the CDR3 is TGTGCCACCAGCAAGGGACAGGGGGCTCAGCCCCAGCATTTT. It translates to CATSKGQGAQPQHF.